The clone carrying this T cell receptor (beta chain) ranks as medium-sized. Its antigen is undetermined. This record belongs to a study of T cell repertoires in cytomegalovirus infection. Study-level background: CMV infection and matching HLA type were both indicated by public TCR beta signatures. Study-level points and caveats: The study identified carriers of CMV plus the relevant HLA from cumulative public TCR beta family frequency. CMV-specific TCR beta clonotypes restricted by HLA-C dominated the ex vivo response.

TCRdb reanalysed the reads using MiXCR and keeps one entry per CDR3 protein. The repertoire holds 500,000 or so distinct CDR3 sequences, with about 15% as singletons. Germline values: CDR1 SGHAT, CDR2 FQNNGV. This CDR3 comprises 12 residues. V dropped 5 bases and J dropped 5 bases, with 8 bases sitting between them. The receptor comes from a human donor in good health (CMV status not recorded). Some clones in this sample may be carry-over from other donors' samples. The rearrangement joins TRBV11-2 to TRBJ2-3, with D unclear. The sample taken for sequencing was CD8+ T cells from PBMCs. The CDR3 spells CASSPSRDTQYF. The DNA of the CDR3 is TGTGCCAGCAGCCCGAGTAGAGATACGCAGTATTTT.